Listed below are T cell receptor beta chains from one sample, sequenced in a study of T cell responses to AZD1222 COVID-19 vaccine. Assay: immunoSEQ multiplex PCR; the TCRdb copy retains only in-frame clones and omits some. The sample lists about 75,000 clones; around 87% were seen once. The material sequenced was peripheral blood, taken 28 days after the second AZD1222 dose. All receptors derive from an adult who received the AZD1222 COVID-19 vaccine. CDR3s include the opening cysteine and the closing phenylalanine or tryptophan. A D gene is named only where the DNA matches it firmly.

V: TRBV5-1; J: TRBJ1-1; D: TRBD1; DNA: TGCGCCAGCAGCCCCAGGGGGCTGAGCACTGAAGCTTTCTTT; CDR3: CASSPRGLSTEAFF
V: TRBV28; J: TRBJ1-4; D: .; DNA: TGTGCCAGCAGTTATCCCCGACGCAATGAAAAACTGTTTTTT; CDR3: CASSYPRRNEKLFF
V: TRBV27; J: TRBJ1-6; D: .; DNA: TGTGCCAGCAAGGGACCGAACTATAATTCACCCCTCCACTTT; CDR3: CASKGPNYNSPLHF
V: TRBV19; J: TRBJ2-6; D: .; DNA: TGTGCCAGTAGCAGGACAGTGTCCTCAGGGGCCAACGTCCTGACTTTC; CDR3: CASSRTVSSGANVLTF
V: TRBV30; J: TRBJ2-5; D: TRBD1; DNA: TGTGCCTGGAGTGCCGGGACAGGGGGAATTGAGGAGACCCAGTACTTC; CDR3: CAWSAGTGGIEETQYF
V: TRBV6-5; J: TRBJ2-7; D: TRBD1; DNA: TGTGCCAGCAGTCCCACCCGGGACAGGGCTAACGAGCAGTACTTC; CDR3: CASSPTRDRANEQYF
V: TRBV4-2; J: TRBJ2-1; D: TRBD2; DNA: TGTGCCAGCAGCCAAGTTCGGCGCGGGGGGGCCAGCAATGAGCAGTTCTTC; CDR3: CASSQVRRGGASNEQFF
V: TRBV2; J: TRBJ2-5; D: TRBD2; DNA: TGTGCCAGCAGAGACGGGACACTAGCGGCGGAGACCCAGTACTTC; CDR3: CASRDGTLAAETQYF
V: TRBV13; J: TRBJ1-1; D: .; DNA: TGTGCCAGCAGCTTTTGGGGAGGCACTGAAGCTTTCTTT; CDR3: CASSFWGGTEAFF
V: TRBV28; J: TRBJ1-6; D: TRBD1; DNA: TGTGCCAGCAGGCCTAGGGACAGCGTGTCACCCCTCCACTTT; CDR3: CASRPRDSVSPLHF